The TCR beta chain described here comes from a study of blood T cell repertoires in COVID-19. About the study: COVID-19 samples from acute and convalescent phases originated in the United States, Italy and Spain.

The germline V gene encodes CDR1 LGHNA and CDR2 YNFKEQ. The V segment lost 2 bases and the J segment 5 bases; nucleotides outside the gene matches: 12. The CDR3 consists of 17 residues. Measured with immunoSEQ multiplex PCR; TCRdb has only the in-frame clones, and not every one. The sample holds a few hundred thousand clones, around nine tenths seen once. The sample was peripheral blood. The genes are TRBV4-2 and TRBJ1-2; 9 nucleotides align to TRBD1. This TCR was recovered from a human donor in a cohort sampled during active COVID-19. CDR3 residues: CASSQIFRDRDGYGYTF. DNA for the CDR3: TGTGCCAGCAGCCAAATCTTCCGGGACAGGGACGGGTATGGCTACACCTTC.